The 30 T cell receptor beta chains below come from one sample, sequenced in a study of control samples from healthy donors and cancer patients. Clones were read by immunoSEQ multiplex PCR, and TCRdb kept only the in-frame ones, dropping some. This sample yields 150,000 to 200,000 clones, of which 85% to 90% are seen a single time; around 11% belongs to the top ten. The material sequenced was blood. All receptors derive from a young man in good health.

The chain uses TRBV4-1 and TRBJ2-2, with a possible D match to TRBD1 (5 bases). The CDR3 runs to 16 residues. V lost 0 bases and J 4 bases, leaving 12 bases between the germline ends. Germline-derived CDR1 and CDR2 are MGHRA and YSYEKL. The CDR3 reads CASSQEGGRATGELFF. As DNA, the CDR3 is TGCGCCAGCAGCCAAGAAGGTGGCAGGGCCACCGGGGAGCTGTTTTTT.

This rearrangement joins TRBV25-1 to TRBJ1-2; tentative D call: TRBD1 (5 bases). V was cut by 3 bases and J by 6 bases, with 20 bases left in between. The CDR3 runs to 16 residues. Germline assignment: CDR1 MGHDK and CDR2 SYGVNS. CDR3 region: CASSEQGALGTNGYTF. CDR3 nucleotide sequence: TGTGCCAGCAGTGAGCAAGGGGCACTAGGAACTAATGGCTACACCTTC.

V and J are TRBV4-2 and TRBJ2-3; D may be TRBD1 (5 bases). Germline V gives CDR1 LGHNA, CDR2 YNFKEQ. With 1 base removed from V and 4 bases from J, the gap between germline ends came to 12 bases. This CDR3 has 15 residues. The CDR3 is CASSQGSRAADTQYF. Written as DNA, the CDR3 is TGTGCCAGCAGCCAAGGAAGCAGGGCGGCAGATACGCAGTATTTT.

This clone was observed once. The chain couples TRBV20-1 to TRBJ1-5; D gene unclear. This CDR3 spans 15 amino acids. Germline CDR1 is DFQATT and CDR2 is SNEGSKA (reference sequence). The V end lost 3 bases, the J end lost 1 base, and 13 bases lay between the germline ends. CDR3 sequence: CSASTPVGSNQPQHF. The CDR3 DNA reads TGCAGTGCTAGTACCCCAGTGGGGAGCAATCAGCCCCAGCATTTT.

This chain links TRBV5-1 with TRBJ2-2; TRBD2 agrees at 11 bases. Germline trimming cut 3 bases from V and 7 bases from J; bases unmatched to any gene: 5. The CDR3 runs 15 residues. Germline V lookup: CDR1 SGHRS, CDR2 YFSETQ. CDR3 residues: CASSWTGTSGGELFF. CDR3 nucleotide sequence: TGCGCCAGCAGCTGGACCGGGACTAGCGGCGGGGAGCTGTTTTTT.

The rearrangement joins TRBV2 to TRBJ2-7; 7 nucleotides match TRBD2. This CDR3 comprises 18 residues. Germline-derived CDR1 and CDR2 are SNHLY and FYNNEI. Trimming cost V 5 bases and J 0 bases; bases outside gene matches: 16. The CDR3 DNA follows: TGTGCCAGCAGTCTTACTACCCTTCTGGGGGGGAGCTCCTACGAGCAGTACTTC. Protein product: CASSLTTLLGGSSYEQYF. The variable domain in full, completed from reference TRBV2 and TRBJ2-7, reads EPEVTQTPSHQVTQMGQEVILRCVPISNHLYFYWYRQILGQKVEFLVSFYNNEISEKSEIFDDQFSVERPDGSNFTLKIRSTKLEDSAMYFCASSLTTLLGGSSYEQYFGPGTRLTVT.

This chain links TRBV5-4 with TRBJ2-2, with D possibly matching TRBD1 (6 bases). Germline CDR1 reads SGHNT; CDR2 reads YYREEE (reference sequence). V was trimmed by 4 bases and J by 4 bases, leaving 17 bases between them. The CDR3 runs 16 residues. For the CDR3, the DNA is TGTGCCAGCAGCCTAGATCCAGGGACACCCACCGGGGAGCTGTTTTTT. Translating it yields CASSLDPGTPTGELFF.

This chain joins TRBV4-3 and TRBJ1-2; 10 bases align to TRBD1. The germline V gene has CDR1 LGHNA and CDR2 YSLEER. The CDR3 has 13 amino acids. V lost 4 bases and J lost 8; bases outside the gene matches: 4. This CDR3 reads CASSRDRGGGYTF. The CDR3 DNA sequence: TGCGCCAGCAGCCGGGACAGGGGCGGCGGCTACACCTTC.

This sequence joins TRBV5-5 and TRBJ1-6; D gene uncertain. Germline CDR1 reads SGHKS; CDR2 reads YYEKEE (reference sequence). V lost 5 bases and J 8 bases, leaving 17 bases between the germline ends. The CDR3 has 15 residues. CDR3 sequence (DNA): TGTGCCAGCAGTTTAACGACGGCGGGTGATTCACCCCTCCACTTT. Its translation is CASSLTTAGDSPLHF.

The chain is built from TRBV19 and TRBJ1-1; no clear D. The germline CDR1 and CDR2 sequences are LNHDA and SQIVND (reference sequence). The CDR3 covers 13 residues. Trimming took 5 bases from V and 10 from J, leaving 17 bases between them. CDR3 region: CASSPLASARAFF. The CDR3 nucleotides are TGTGCCAGTAGTCCCCTGGCGAGCGCTAGAGCTTTCTTT.

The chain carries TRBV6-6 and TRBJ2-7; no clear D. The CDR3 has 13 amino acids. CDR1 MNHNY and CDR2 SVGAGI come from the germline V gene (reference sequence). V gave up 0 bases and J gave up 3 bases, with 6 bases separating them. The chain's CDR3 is CASSYSLNYEQYF. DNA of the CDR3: TGTGCCAGCAGTTACTCACTGAACTACGAGCAGTACTTC.

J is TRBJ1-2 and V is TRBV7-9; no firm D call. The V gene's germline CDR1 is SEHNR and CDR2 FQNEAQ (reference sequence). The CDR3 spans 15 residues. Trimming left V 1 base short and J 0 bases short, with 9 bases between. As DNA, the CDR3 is TGTGCCAGCAGCTTAGTGGGCACCGCTAACTATGGCTACACCTTC. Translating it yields CASSLVGTANYGYTF.

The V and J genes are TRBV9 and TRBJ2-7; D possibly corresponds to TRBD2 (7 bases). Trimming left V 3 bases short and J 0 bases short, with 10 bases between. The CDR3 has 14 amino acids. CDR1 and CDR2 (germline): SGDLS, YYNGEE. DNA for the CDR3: TGTGCCAGCAGCGAGGGGGGGAGCTCCTACGAGCAGTACTTC. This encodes CASSEGGSSYEQYF.

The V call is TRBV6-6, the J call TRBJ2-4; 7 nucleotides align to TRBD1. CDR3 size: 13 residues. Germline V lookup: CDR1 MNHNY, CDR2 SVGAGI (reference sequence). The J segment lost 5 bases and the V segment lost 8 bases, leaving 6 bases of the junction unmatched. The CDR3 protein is CASGQAEENIQYF. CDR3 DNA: TGTGCCAGCGGACAGGCTGAGGAAAACATTCAGTACTTC.

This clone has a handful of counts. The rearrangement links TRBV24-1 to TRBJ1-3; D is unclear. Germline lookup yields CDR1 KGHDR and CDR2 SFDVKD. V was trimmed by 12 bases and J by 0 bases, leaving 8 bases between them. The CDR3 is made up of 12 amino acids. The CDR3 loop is CAVQSSGNTIYF. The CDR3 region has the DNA TGTGCCGTCCAGAGCTCTGGAAACACCATATATTTT.

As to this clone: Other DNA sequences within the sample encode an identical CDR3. The CDR3 protein is CASSPLGGEQYF. The CDR3 DNA follows: TGTGCCAGCAGCCCCCTAGGTGGGGAGCAGTACTTC. This chain uses TRBV9 with TRBJ2-7, with D unclear. V lost 4 bases, J lost 7 bases, and 12 bases lay in between. CDR3 length: 12 amino acids. The germline gives CDR1 SGDLS, CDR2 YYNGEE.

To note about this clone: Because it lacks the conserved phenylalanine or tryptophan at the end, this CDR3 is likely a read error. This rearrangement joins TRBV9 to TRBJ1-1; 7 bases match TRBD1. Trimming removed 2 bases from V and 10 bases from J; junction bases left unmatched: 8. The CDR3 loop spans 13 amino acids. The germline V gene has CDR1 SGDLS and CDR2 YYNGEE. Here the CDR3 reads CASSVRDSRPAFL. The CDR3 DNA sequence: TGTGCCAGCAGCGTCCGGGACAGTAGACCAGCTTTCCTT.

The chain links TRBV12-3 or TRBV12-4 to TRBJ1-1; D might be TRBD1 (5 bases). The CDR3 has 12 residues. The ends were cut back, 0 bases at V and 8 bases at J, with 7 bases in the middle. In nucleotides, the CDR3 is TGTGCCAGCAGTTTAGCCCGACAGGAAGCTTTCTTT. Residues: CASSLARQEAFF.

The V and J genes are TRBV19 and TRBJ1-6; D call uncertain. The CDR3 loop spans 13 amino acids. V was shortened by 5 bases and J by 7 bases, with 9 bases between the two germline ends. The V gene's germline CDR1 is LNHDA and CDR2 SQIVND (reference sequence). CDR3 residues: CASSLRLNSPLHF. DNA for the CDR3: TGTGCCAGTAGTCTCCGTCTCAATTCACCCCTCCACTTT.

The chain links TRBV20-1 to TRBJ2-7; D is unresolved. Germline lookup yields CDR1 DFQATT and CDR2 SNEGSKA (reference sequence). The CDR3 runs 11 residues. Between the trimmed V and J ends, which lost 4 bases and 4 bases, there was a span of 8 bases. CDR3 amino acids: CSAKLRYEQYF. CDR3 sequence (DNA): TGCAGTGCTAAACTCAGGTACGAGCAGTACTTC.

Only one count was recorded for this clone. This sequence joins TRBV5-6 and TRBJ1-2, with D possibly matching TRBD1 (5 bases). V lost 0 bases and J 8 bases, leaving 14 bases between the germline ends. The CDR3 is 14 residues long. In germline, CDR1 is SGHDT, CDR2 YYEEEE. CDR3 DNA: TGTGCCAGCAGCTTGGGAAAAGGGACGGGAGGCTACACCTTC. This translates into CASSLGKGTGGYTF.

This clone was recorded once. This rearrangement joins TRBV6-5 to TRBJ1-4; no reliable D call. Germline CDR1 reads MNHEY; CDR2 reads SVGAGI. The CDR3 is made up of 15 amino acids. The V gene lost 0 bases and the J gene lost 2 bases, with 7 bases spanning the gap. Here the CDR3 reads CASSYSRSTNEKLFF. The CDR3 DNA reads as TGTGCCAGCAGTTACTCGAGGTCTACTAATGAAAAACTGTTTTTT.

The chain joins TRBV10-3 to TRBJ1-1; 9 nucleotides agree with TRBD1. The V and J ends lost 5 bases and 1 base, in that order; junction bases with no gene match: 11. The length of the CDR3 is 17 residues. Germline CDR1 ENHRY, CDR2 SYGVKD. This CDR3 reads CAISSRQGVGRNTEAFF. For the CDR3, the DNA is TGTGCCATCAGTTCCCGACAGGGGGTCGGACGGAACACTGAAGCTTTCTTT.

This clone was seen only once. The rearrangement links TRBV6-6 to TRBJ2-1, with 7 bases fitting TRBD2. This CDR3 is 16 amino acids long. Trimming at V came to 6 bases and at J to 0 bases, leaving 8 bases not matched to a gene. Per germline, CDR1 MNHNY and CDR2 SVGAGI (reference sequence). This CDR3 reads CASRSLRLASYNEQFF. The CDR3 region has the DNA TGTGCCAGCAGAAGCCTCAGACTAGCCTCCTACAATGAGCAGTTCTTC.

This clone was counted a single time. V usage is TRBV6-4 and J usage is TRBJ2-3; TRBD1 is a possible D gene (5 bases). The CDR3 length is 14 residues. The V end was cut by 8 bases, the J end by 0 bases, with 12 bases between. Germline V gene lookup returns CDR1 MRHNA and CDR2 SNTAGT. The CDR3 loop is CASAQGPSTDTQYF. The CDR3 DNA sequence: TGTGCCAGCGCCCAGGGCCCGAGCACAGATACGCAGTATTTT.

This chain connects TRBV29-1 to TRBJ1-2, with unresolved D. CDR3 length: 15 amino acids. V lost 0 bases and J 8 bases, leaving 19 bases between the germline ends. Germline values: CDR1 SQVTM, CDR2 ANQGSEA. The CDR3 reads CSVEDSGAGARGYTF. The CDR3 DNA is TGCAGCGTTGAAGATTCGGGCGCGGGAGCGAGGGGCTACACCTTC.

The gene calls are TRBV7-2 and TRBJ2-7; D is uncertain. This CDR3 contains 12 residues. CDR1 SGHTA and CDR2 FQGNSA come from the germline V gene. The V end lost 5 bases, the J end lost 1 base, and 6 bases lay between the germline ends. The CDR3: CASSPYSYEQYF. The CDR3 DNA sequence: TGTGCCAGCAGCCCCTATTCCTACGAGCAGTACTTC.

CDR3: CASSYEGVTQYF. The CDR3 coding sequence is TGTGCCAGCAGTTACGAGGGAGTGACCCAGTACTTC. The J gene is TRBJ2-5, the V gene TRBV6-2 or TRBV6-3; D is possibly TRBD2 (5 bases). CDR1 and CDR2 from the germline V gene are MNHEY and SVGEGT. Trimming shortened V by 2 bases and J by 7 bases, and 8 bases separated the two germline ends. CDR3 length: 12 residues.

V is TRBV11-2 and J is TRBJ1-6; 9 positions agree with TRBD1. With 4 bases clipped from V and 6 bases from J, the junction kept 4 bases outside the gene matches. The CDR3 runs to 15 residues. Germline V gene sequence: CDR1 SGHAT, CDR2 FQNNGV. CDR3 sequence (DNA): TGTGCCAGCAGCTGGGGGGGACAGGGTAATTCACCCCTCCACTTT. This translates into CASSWGGQGNSPLHF.

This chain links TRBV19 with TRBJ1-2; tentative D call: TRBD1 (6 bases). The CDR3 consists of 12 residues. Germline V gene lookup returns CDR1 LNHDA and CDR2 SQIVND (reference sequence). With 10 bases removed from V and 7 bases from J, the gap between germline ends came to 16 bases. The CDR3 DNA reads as TGTGCCACTCAGACTACAGGGATTGGCTACACCTTC. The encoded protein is CATQTTGIGYTF.